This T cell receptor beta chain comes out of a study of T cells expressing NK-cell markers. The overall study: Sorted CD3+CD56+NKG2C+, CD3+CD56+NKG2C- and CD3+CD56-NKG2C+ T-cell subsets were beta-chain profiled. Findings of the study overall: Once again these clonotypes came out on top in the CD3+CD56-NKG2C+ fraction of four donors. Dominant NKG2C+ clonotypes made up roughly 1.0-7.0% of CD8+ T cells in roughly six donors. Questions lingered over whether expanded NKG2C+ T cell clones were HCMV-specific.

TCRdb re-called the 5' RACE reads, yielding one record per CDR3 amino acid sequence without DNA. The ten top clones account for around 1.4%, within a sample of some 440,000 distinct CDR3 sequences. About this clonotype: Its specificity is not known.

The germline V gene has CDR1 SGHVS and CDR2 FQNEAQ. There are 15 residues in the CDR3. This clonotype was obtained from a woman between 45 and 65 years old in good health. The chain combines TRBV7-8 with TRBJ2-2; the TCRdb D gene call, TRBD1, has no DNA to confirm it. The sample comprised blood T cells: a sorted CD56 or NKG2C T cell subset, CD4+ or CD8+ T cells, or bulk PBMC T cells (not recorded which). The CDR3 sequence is CASSKTGTGVGELFF.